This entry lists 19 T cell receptor beta chains sequenced from one sample in a study of OX40 agonist ivuxolimab in advanced cancers. TCRdb's copy holds only in-frame clones and misses some; the assay was immunoSEQ multiplex PCR. This sample has 40,000 to 50,000 clones, with more than 80% found just once. The sequencing here drew on CD4+ or CD8+ T cells sorted from blood, taken in a trial of the OX40 agonist ivuxolimab. The receptor set was obtained from an adult with an advanced solid tumor such as melanoma, head and neck, liver or kidney cancer.

The gene calls are TRBV27 and TRBJ2-7; D ambiguous. Between the trimmed V and J ends, which lost 6 bases and 0 bases, there was a span of 6 bases. The CDR3 consists of 12 residues. Per the germline V gene, CDR1 is MNHEY and CDR2 is SMNVEV (reference sequence). CDR3 sequence reads: CASRSSSYEQYF. CDR3 sequence (DNA): TGTGCCAGCAGATCTTCCTCCTACGAGCAGTACTTC.

The V gene is TRBV7-9, the J gene TRBJ1-4, with D possibly matching TRBD1 (5 bases). CDR3 size: 14 residues. Trimming took 1 base from V and 7 from J, leaving 10 bases between them. The germline gives CDR1 SEHNR, CDR2 FQNEAQ (reference sequence). The CDR3 loop is CASSLVRGGEKLFF. CDR3 DNA: TGTGCCAGCAGCTTAGTTAGGGGCGGTGAAAAACTGTTTTTT.

The rearrangement links TRBV9 to TRBJ2-7; a weak D match, TRBD1 (6 bases). V lost 3 bases and J 1 base, leaving 14 bases between the germline ends. Germline V CDR1 and CDR2: SGDLS, YYNGEE. CDR3 length: 15 residues. The CDR3 DNA follows: TGTGCCAGCAGCGCCGGACCGACAGGATCCTACGAGCAGTACTTC. Its translation is CASSAGPTGSYEQYF.

The V and J genes are TRBV6-1 and TRBJ2-7; the D is unclear. Germline-derived CDR1 and CDR2 are MNHNS and SASEGT. The CDR3 has 13 amino acids. V shed 6 bases and J shed 6 bases, with 15 bases lying between them. CDR3 sequence: CASRPGHNSEQYF. The CDR3 DNA is TGTGCCAGCAGACCGGGTCACAACTCCGAGCAGTACTTC.

The V gene is TRBV9, the J gene TRBJ2-7, with a possible D match to TRBD1 (5 bases). The CDR3 spans 14 residues. Germline V gene lookup returns CDR1 SGDLS and CDR2 YYNGEE. Trimming left V 3 bases short and J 1 base short, with 11 bases between. The CDR3 sequence is CASSAVTGSYEQYF. The CDR3 nucleotides read TGTGCCAGCAGCGCCGTTACAGGATCCTACGAGCAGTACTTC.

The V gene is TRBV6-6, the J gene TRBJ1-6; D call uncertain. The CDR3 is 16 amino acids. The germline CDR1 and CDR2 sequences are MNHNY and SVGAGI (reference sequence). Trimming shortened V by 4 bases and J by 6 bases, and 16 bases separated the two germline ends. CDR3 nucleotide sequence: TGTGCCAGCAGTTTAAACGAGGCCCCCTCTAATTCACCCCTCCACTTT. The encoded protein is CASSLNEAPSNSPLHF.

This sequence joins TRBV15 and TRBJ2-1, with D possibly TRBD2 on 6 matching bases. Germline V gene sequence: CDR1 LNHNV, CDR2 YYDKDF (reference sequence). V was pared by 0 bases and J by 7 bases, with 10 bases between. The CDR3 spans 14 residues. This CDR3 reads CATSRDPRGNEQFF. CDR3 bases: TGTGCCACCAGCAGAGATCCTCGGGGGAATGAGCAGTTCTTC. Complete variable domain (other parts from reference TRBV15 and TRBJ2-1): DAMVIQNPRYQVTQFGKPVTLSCSQTLNHNVMYWYQQKSSQAPKLLFHYYDKDFNNEADTPDNFQSRRPNTSFCFLDIRSPGLGDTAMYLCATSRDPRGNEQFFGPGTRLTVL.

The chain combines TRBV2 with TRBJ1-6; possible D gene TRBD1, 5 bases. Germline loops: CDR1 SNHLY, CDR2 FYNNEI. This CDR3 comprises 13 residues. V was clipped by 8 bases and J by 7 bases, with 12 bases between them. In DNA form, the CDR3 reads TGTGCCAGCCGGGTAGGGGAAAATTCACCCCTCCACTTT. Protein sequence: CASRVGENSPLHF.

About this clone itself: Other nucleotide sequences in the sample specify the same CDR3. The chain recombines TRBV4-3 with TRBJ2-7; TRBD2 aligns across 7 bases. The germline V gene has CDR1 LGHNA and CDR2 YSLEER. Trimming took 0 bases from V and 6 from J; bases not matched to a gene: 2. This CDR3 comprises 13 residues. CDR3 DNA: TGCGCCAGCAGCCAAGATACGGGAGGCGAGCAGTACTTC. Its translation is CASSQDTGGEQYF.

A few counts support this clone. This chain connects TRBV10-3 to TRBJ2-1, with 8 bases that match TRBD2. Trimming took 3 bases from V and 8 from J; bases not matched to a gene: 3. Looked up from germline, CDR1 is ENHRY and CDR2 is SYGVKD. The CDR3 consists of 13 residues. This CDR3 reads CAISDAGGDEQFF. The DNA of the CDR3 is TGTGCCATCAGTGACGCGGGAGGAGATGAGCAGTTCTTC.

The chain joins TRBV7-2 to TRBJ2-2; TRBD2 agrees at 9 bases. J gave up 7 bases and V 1 base, and 10 bases lay outside the gene matches. The CDR3 has 17 amino acids. The germline CDR1 and CDR2 sequences are SGHTA and FQGNSA. CDR3 in DNA: TGTGCCAGCAGCTTAGAGGGCGCGGGAGGGCCAGGCGGGGAGCTGTTTTTT. Protein product: CASSLEGAGGPGGELFF.

The CDR3 loop reads CASQGVAGVDEQFF. CDR3 sequence (DNA): TGTGCCAGCCAGGGAGTAGCGGGAGTGGATGAGCAGTTCTTC. V gene TRBV7-9 combines with J gene TRBJ2-1, with 9 bases identical to TRBD2. Per germline, CDR1 SEHNR and CDR2 FQNEAQ (reference sequence). Trimming took 8 bases from V and 8 from J; bases not matched to a gene: 10. This CDR3 comprises 14 residues.

The J gene is TRBJ2-7, the V gene TRBV5-8, with D perhaps matching TRBD1 (6 bases). Trimming removed 2 bases at V and 5 bases at J, with 14 bases between. The CDR3 is 14 amino acids. The germline CDR1 and CDR2 sequences are SGHTS and YDEGEE. Written as DNA, the CDR3 is TGTGCCAGCAGCTTCGGTGGGGGCGGCAACGAGCAGTACTTC. Its protein is CASSFGGGGNEQYF. The variable domain in full, completed from reference TRBV5-8 and TRBJ2-7, reads EAGVTQSPTHLIKTRGQQATLRCSPISGHTSVYWYQQALGLGLQFLLWYDEGEERNRGNFPPRFSGRQFPNYSSELNVNALELEDSALYLCASSFGGGGNEQYFGPGTRLTVT.

The rearrangement uses TRBV19 and TRBJ2-1, with TRBD2 identical over 8 bases. CDR3 length: 16 residues. With V trimmed by 6 bases and J by 2 bases, 9 bases remained unmatched. The V gene's germline CDR1 is LNHDA and CDR2 SQIVND (reference sequence). The CDR3 region has the DNA TGTGCCAGTAGAGGTCTTGGACTAGCAGCCTACAATGAGCAGTTCTTC. It translates to CASRGLGLAAYNEQFF.

This clone was observed a single time. The V call is TRBV5-6, the J call TRBJ1-5, with TRBD1 identical over 7 bases. CDR3 length: 14 residues. CDR1 and CDR2 (germline): SGHDT, YYEEEE. J lost 7 bases, V lost 3 bases, and 7 bases had no gene match. CDR3 in DNA: TGTGCCAGCAGCTCAGGGGGGACGGGACAGCCCCAGCATTTT. This sequence encodes CASSSGGTGQPQHF.

The rearrangement links TRBV28 to TRBJ1-5; 7 bases are a match to TRBD1. J lost 7 bases, V lost 4 bases, and 10 bases had no gene match. This CDR3 is 15 amino acids long. Germline CDR1 MDHEN, CDR2 SYDVKM. The CDR3 sequence is CASSYEGALVQPQHF. The CDR3 nucleotides are TGTGCCAGCAGTTACGAGGGGGCTTTAGTGCAGCCCCAGCATTTT.

A single count supports this clone. The gene calls are TRBV4-1 and TRBJ2-1; TRBD2 aligns across 10 bases. This CDR3 has 16 amino acids. V shed 3 bases and J 5 bases; nucleotides not matched to a gene: 7. Germline V gene data show CDR1 as MGHRA and CDR2 as YSYEKL. CDR3 DNA: TGCGCCAGCAGCCAGTGGAGCGGGGGGGGACACAATGAGCAGTTCTTC. Protein sequence: CASSQWSGGGHNEQFF.

CDR3 protein: CASSRGSGSTDTQYF. CDR3 nucleotide sequence: TGTGCCAGCAGCAGGGGGAGCGGTAGCACAGATACGCAGTATTTT. This chain connects TRBV5-5 to TRBJ2-3, with a weak D call TRBD1 (6 bases). Trimming pared 4 bases from V and 0 bases from J, leaving 12 bases between. Germline V gives CDR1 SGHKS, CDR2 YYEKEE (reference sequence). The CDR3 is 15 amino acids. The full variable domain, its missing parts supplied by reference TRBV5-5 and TRBJ2-3, is DAGVTQSPTHLIKTRGQQVTLRCSPISGHKSVSWYQQVLGQGPQFIFQYYEKEERGRGNFPDRFSARQFPNYSSELNVNALLLGDSALYLCASSRGSGSTDTQYFGPGTRLTVL.

This clone was detected only a few times. This chain connects TRBV4-1 to TRBJ2-2; possibly TRBD2 for D (6 bases). This CDR3 comprises 16 residues. The germline V gene has CDR1 MGHRA and CDR2 YSYEKL. V dropped 2 bases and J dropped 6 bases, with 16 bases sitting between them. The CDR3 DNA is TGCGCCAGCAGCCAACCCGGCGGGGCGTTGGCCGGGGAGCTGTTTTTT. It encodes CASSQPGGALAGELFF.